This T cell receptor (beta chain) was captured by sequencing in a study of T cell changes during pregnancy in multiple sclerosis. Assay: immunoSEQ multiplex PCR; the TCRdb copy retains only in-frame clones and omits some. The data hold about 22,000 clones, with 85% to 90% observed a single time. This clonotype was obtained from a female donor with multiple sclerosis, enrolled in a pregnancy study. This material consisted of CD8+ T cells from peripheral blood mononuclear cells, taken before pregnancy.

CDR3 in DNA: TGTGCCAGCAGCTTAGCAGGGGGGAGTAACACCATATATTTT. Translation gives CASSLAGGSNTIYF. The chain recombines TRBV11-2 with TRBJ1-3; 7 bases match TRBD1. From germline, CDR1 is SGHAT and CDR2 FQNNGV. The CDR3 contains 14 residues. Trimming at V came to 1 base and at J to 7 bases, leaving 4 bases not matched to a gene.